This T cell receptor (beta chain) was observed in a study of patients and donors after allogeneic stem cell transplantation. TCRdb re-derived calls from the RT-PCR reads in MiXCR, one entry per CDR3 protein. The sample contains roughly 230,000 distinct CDR3 sequences, around an eighth of which appear only once. The source is a human donor who was either an allogeneic HSCT recipient or a stem cell or donor lymphocyte infusion donor (not recorded which). It is not recorded whose cells these are; they may come from a transplant donor. Sequencing was done on a sample of blood, either unsorted or a sorted T cell fraction (not recorded which).

As DNA, the CDR3 is TGTGCCAGCAGCGCCATTACAGGTTGGAACACTGAAGCTTTCTTT. Amino acids: CASSAITGWNTEAFF. The chain links TRBV9 to TRBJ1-1; D may be TRBD1 (5 bases). This CDR3 comprises 15 residues. V lost 3 bases and J 1 base, leaving 13 bases between the germline ends. Germline V lookup: CDR1 SGDLS, CDR2 YYNGEE.